The sequence of this TCR beta chain was determined in a study of STAT5B mutations in CD4+ large granular lymphocyte leukemia. Study outcomes and limitations: Patient CD4-sorted repertoires stayed more clonal than healthy ones after leukemic-clone removal. TRBV06-family usage was enriched in top patient clones (8/27) versus controls (2/35). Without HLA matching, higher CD4+ than CD8+ T-LGLL clonality could reflect small sample size.

In the authors' workflow: The detection floor for productive clonotype frequency was 2.59 x 10-5. TCRdb's table, derived via immunoSEQ multiplex PCR, lists solely in-frame clones and lacks some. V and J calls and clone size follow that table, whereas D and trimming were derived from the DNA. The top ten clones hold less than 5% of a sample with 20,000 to 25,000 clones, about 80% of them seen once. Looked up from germline, CDR1 is MNHNY and CDR2 is SVGAGI (reference sequence). CDR3 size: 14 residues. The V end was cut by 2 bases, the J end by 7 bases, with 14 bases between. Details on this clone: The antigen remains unidentified.

The clonotype was recovered from a human donor in good health. V is TRBV6-6 and J is TRBJ2-5; D may match TRBD1 or TRBD2 (6 bases each). Sequencing was done on a sample of CD4+ T cells from blood buffy coats. CDR3 residues: CASSYGAGGGTQYF. The CDR3 bases are TGTGCCAGCAGTTACGGGGCAGGAGGGGGGACCCAGTACTTC.